Listed below are T cell receptor beta chains from one sample, sequenced in a study of CD4 T cells in relation to SARS-CoV-2 and coronaviruses. The antigens these receptors bind are not known. Sequencing used immunoSEQ multiplex PCR; TCRdb keeps in-frame clones, though not all of them. The sample records 9,000 to 15,000 clones, 70% to 80% being singletons. Sequencing was carried out using CD4+ T cells from PBMCs, cultured in vitro. These receptors all come from a human donor in good health. Each CDR3 is given with its conserved first and last residue. The D gene is left open where the match is weak. A row's size may be missing; if present it is once, few, many or a size class.

TRBV7-9	few	TRBJ2-7	.	CASSPGKGSSYEQYF	TGTGCCAGCAGCCCAGGGAAAGGGAGCTCCTACGAGCAGTACTTC
TRBV27	.	TRBJ1-2	.	CASSLNVWIYGYTF	TGTGCCAGCAGTTTAAATGTCTGGATCTATGGCTACACCTTC
TRBV19	.	TRBJ1-4	.	CASSRKQGGEKLFF	TGTGCCAGTAGCAGGAAACAGGGAGGTGAAAAACTGTTTTTT
TRBV3-1/TRBV3-2	once	TRBJ1-5	.	CASSQGAAMNQPQHF	TGTGCCAGCAGCCAAGGAGCGGCGATGAATCAGCCCCAGCATTTT
TRBV7-9	few	TRBJ1-6	TRBD1	CASSLETGTDSPLHF	TGTGCCAGCAGCCTAGAGACAGGGACGGATTCACCCCTCCACTTT
TRBV10-3	.	TRBJ2-5	.	CAIGQGRQETQYF	TGTGCCATCGGGCAGGGGCGGCAAGAGACCCAGTACTTC
TRBV5-1	.	TRBJ2-5	.	CASSVQETQYF	TGCGCCAGCAGCGTGCAAGAGACCCAGTACTTC
TRBV18	once	TRBJ1-1	.	CASSLLPQDLMNTEAFF	TGTGCCAGCTCACTTCTCCCACAGGACCTCATGAACACTGAAGCTTTCTTT
TRBV9	.	TRBJ2-7	.	CASSPSERSSYEQYF	TGTGCCAGTAGCCCTTCAGAGAGGTCCTCCTACGAGCAGTACTTC
TRBV7-7	.	TRBJ2-5	.	CASSLERGETQYF	TGTGCCAGCAGCTTAGAAAGGGGCGAGACCCAGTACTTC
TRBV7-2	.	TRBJ1-2	.	CASSLDPRRGYTF	TGTGCCAGCAGCTTAGACCCTCGTAGGGGCTACACCTTC
TRBV6-5	.	TRBJ2-5	.	CASSRREEQYF	TGTGCCAGCAGTCGCCGGGAAGAGCAGTACTTC
TRBV6-2/TRBV6-3	.	TRBJ1-1	TRBD1	CASSYPDRDSKAFF	TGTGCCAGCAGTTACCCTGACCGGGACAGTAAAGCTTTCTTT
TRBV7-6	.	TRBJ2-7	TRBD1	CASSTYRDSTYEQYF	TGTGCCAGCAGCACCTATCGGGACAGCACCTACGAGCAGTACTTC
TRBV30	.	TRBJ1-2	.	CAWSVVTSGGYTF	TGTGCCTGGAGTGTAGTTACCTCGGGGGGCTACACCTTC
TRBV5-1	.	TRBJ2-4	.	CASSFAGAEGIQYF	TGCGCCAGCAGCTTTGCGGGGGCTGAAGGCATTCAGTACTTC
TRBV5-1	.	TRBJ2-7	TRBD1	CASSPGTDLYYEQYF	TGCGCCAGCAGCCCCGGGACAGACCTCTACTACGAGCAGTACTTC
TRBV28	.	TRBJ2-7	.	CASSRGLDSSYEQYF	TGTGCCAGCAGTCGCGGACTTGATAGCTCCTACGAGCAGTACTTC
TRBV5-1	few	TRBJ2-1	.	CASSLEVYEQFF	TGCGCCAGCAGCCTCGAGGTATACGAGCAGTTCTTC
TRBV27	.	TRBJ1-5	.	CASSSDGRGNQPQHF	TGTGCCAGCAGTTCCGATGGGAGGGGGAATCAGCCCCAGCATTTT
TRBV10-3	.	TRBJ2-7	TRBD1	CAISGQGAYEQYF	TGTGCCATCAGTGGGCAGGGGGCCTACGAGCAGTACTTC
TRBV19	.	TRBJ2-5	.	CASSVGTQETQYF	TGTGCCAGTAGTGTCGGGACTCAAGAGACCCAGTACTTC
TRBV11-3	.	TRBJ2-2	TRBD1	CASSLRGQGARSDTGELFF	TGTGCCAGCAGCTTAAGGGGGCAGGGGGCGCGTTCGGACACCGGGGAGCTGTTTTTT
TRBV4-1	.	TRBJ2-7	TRBD1	CASSPGDRGREQYF	TGCGCCAGCAGCCCCGGGGACAGGGGGCGCGAGCAGTACTTC
TRBV7-9	.	TRBJ1-2	TRBD1	CASSPGQGNGYTF	TGTGCCAGCAGCCCAGGACAGGGGAATGGCTACACCTTC
TRBV2	.	TRBJ1-1	.	CVSGGLMNTEAFF	TGTGTCTCTGGGGGGCTCATGAACACTGAAGCTTTCTTT
TRBV28	.	TRBJ2-6	TRBD1	CASRSGGASGANVLTF	TGTGCCAGCAGGTCAGGGGGCGCGTCTGGGGCCAACGTCCTGACTTTC
TRBV5-1	.	TRBJ2-7	.	CASREGWNRGVYEQYF	TGCGCCAGCAGGGAGGGGTGGAACAGGGGAGTCTACGAGCAGTACTTC
TRBV19	.	TRBJ1-1	.	CASSTPGEVTEAFF	TGTGCCAGTAGTACCCCAGGGGAAGTGACTGAAGCTTTCTTT
TRBV5-4	.	TRBJ1-3	.	CASSSQSSGNTIYF	TGTGCCAGCAGCTCGCAGAGCTCTGGAAACACCATATATTTT
TRBV2	.	TRBJ1-4	.	CASRPRGNWEKLFF	TGTGCCAGCAGACCCAGGGGTAATTGGGAAAAACTGTTTTTT
TRBV12-3/TRBV12-4	.	TRBJ1-1	.	CASSWTAHTEAFF	TGTGCCAGCAGTTGGACGGCACACACTGAAGCTTTCTTT
TRBV20-1	.	TRBJ2-7	TRBD2	CSANLAGHLYF	TGCAGTGCAAACCTAGCGGGCCACCTGTACTTC
TRBV5-1	once	TRBJ2-5	TRBD2	CASSLATSGSLEETQYF	TGCGCCAGCAGCTTGGCCACTAGCGGGAGCCTTGAGGAGACCCAGTACTTC
TRBV5-3	few	TRBJ1-2	TRBD1	CARSLNRQGRHGYTF	TGTGCCAGAAGCTTGAACAGACAGGGAAGGCATGGCTACACCTTC
TRBV5-1	.	TRBJ2-2	.	CASSWGTFTGELFF	TGCGCCAGCAGCTGGGGGACATTTACCGGGGAGCTGTTTTTT
TRBV7-2	.	TRBJ1-5	.	CASSLEQGSPQHF	TGTGCCAGCAGCTTAGAACAGGGTTCGCCCCAGCATTTT
TRBV5-1	.	TRBJ2-7	.	CASRAGTDYYEQYF	TGCGCCAGCAGAGCCGGGACCGACTACTACGAGCAGTACTTC
TRBV6-2/TRBV6-3	.	TRBJ1-2	.	CASSYPRGDIYGYTF	TGTGCCAGCAGTTACCCTCGGGGGGACATCTATGGCTACACCTTC
TRBV18	.	TRBJ2-5	TRBD2	CASSLGTSGRPETQYF	TGTGCCAGCTCACTTGGGACTAGCGGGAGGCCGGAGACCCAGTACTTC
TRBV29-1	.	TRBJ2-1	TRBD2	CSVTGLAGGSYNEQFF	TGCAGCGTTACCGGACTAGCGGGAGGCTCCTACAATGAGCAGTTCTTC
TRBV7-2	once	TRBJ2-2	TRBD2	CASSLTSGVTGELFF	TGTGCCAGCAGCTTGACTAGCGGGGTGACCGGGGAGCTGTTTTTT
TRBV19	few	TRBJ1-4	.	CASSIQGSANEKLFF	TGTGCCAGTAGTATCCAGGGGTCCGCTAATGAAAAACTGTTTTTT
TRBV6-5	.	TRBJ2-6	TRBD2	CASRTSGANVLTF	TGTGCCAGCAGGACTAGCGGGGCCAACGTCCTGACTTTC
TRBV27	.	TRBJ1-2	TRBD1	CASRSGTGVGGYTF	TGTGCCAGCAGATCCGGGACAGGGGTTGGTGGCTACACCTTC
TRBV11-3	.	TRBJ2-4	TRBD1	CASWGARGTKNIQYF	TGTGCCAGCTGGGGAGCCAGGGGGACCAAAAACATTCAGTACTTC
TRBV7-9	.	TRBJ2-7	.	CASSVALYEQYF	TGTGCCAGCAGCGTCGCCCTCTACGAGCAGTACTTC
TRBV9	.	TRBJ2-7	TRBD2	CASSPHLERGPYEQYF	TGTGCCAGCAGCCCCCATTTGGAGCGGGGGCCCTACGAGCAGTACTTC
TRBV11-3	.	TRBJ2-1	.	CASSVRGAGYNEQFF	TGTGCCAGCAGCGTACGGGGGGCAGGCTACAATGAGCAGTTCTTC
TRBV5-1	.	TRBJ2-3	TRBD2	CASSPGLALDTQYF	TGCGCCAGCAGCCCGGGACTAGCGTTGGATACGCAGTATTTT
TRBV6-6	.	TRBJ2-3	.	CASSPAGDGRDTQYF	TGTGCCAGCAGCCCCGCAGGGGACGGGCGAGATACGCAGTATTTT